The clone carrying this TCR beta chain was seen at least ten times. The data are from a study of T-cell reconstitution after alpha-beta-depleted transplantation in children. Preparation of the TCRbeta library involved a method that used unique molecular identifiers. Each CDR3 protein is one row after TCRdb ran MiXCR on the PCR reads. Of 200,000 to 250,000 distinct CDR3 sequences detected, roughly 23% appear once; the ten largest clones hold about 2.6%. Germline V lookup: CDR1 LGHDT, CDR2 YNNKEL (reference sequence). The J segment lost 6 bases and the V segment lost 2 bases, leaving 5 bases of the junction unmatched. The CDR3 contains 15 residues.

This receptor was identified in a girl under 10 years old with Fanconi anemia, due to receive a stem cell transplant. The material sequenced was PBMCs, taken before TCRalphabeta/CD19-depleted stem cell transplant. V and J are TRBV3-1 and TRBJ2-1; 9 bases align to TRBD2. The CDR3 DNA sequence: TGTGCCAGCAGCCAACTCCCGGGACTAGCCAATGAGCAGTTCTTC. It specifies CASSQLPGLANEQFF.